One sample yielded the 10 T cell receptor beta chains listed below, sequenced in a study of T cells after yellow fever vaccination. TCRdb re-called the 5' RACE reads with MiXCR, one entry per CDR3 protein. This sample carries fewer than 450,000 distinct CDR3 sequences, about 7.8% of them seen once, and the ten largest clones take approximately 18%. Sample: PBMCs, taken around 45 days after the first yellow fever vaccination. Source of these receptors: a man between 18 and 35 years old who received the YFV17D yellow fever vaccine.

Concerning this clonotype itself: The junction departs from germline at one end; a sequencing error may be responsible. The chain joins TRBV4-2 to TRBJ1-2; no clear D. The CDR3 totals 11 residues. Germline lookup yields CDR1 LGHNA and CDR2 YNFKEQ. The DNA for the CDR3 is TGTGCCAGCAGTCAAGTCGATGGCTACACCTTC. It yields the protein CASSQVDGYTF.

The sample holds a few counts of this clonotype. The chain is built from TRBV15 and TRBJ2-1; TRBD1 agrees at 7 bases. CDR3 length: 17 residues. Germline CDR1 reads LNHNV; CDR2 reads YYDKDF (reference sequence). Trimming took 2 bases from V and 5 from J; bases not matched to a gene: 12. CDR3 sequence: CATSRNLRGRIDNEQFF. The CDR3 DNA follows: TGTGCCACCAGCAGAAACTTGAGGGGGCGAATTGACAATGAGCAGTTCTTC.

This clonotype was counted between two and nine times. The CDR3 nucleotides read TGTGCCAGCCGGGGCAGTTCGTCGGATACGCAGTATTTT. Its protein is CASRGSSSDTQYF. The chain has TRBV6-1 and TRBJ2-3; D assignment may be TRBD1 or TRBD2 (5 bases each). The CDR3 is 13 residues long. V lost 8 bases and J 6 bases, leaving 15 bases between the germline ends. Per germline, CDR1 MNHNS and CDR2 SASEGT.

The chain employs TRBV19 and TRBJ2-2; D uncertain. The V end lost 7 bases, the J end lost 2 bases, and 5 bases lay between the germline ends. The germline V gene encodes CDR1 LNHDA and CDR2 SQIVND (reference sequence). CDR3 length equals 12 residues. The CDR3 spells CASNFNTGELFF. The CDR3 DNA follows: TGTGCCAGTAATTTCAACACCGGGGAGCTGTTTTTT.

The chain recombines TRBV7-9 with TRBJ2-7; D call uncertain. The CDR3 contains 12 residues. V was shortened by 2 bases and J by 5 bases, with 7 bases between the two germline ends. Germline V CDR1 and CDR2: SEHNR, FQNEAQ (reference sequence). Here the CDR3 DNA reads TGTGCCAGCAGCTTAAATAACCACGAGCAGTACGTC. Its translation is CASSLNNHEQYV.

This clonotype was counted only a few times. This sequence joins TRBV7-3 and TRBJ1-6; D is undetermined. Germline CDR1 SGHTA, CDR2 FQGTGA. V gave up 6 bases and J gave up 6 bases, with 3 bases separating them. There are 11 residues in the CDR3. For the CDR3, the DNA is TGTGCCAGCAGGGTTAATTCACCCCTCCACTTT. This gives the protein CASRVNSPLHF.

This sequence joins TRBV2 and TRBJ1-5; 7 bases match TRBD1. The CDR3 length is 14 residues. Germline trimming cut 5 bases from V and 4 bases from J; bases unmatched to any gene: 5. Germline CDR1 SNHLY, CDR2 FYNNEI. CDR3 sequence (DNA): TGTGCCAGCAGTTCCGGGACAGCTAATCAGCCCCAGCATTTT. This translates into CASSSGTANQPQHF.

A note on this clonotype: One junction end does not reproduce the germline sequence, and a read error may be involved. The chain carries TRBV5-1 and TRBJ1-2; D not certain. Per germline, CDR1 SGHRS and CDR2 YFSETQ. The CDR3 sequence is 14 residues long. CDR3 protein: CASSLARQSVSYTF. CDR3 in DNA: TGCGCCAGCAGTTTGGCACGGCAGTCAGTAAGCTACACCTTC.

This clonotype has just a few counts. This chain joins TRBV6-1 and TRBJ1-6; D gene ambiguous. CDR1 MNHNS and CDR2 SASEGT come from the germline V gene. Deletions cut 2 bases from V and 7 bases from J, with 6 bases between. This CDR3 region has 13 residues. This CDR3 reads CASSEPGNSPLHF. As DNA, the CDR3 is TGTGCCAGCAGTGAACCGGGAAATTCACCCCTCCACTTT.

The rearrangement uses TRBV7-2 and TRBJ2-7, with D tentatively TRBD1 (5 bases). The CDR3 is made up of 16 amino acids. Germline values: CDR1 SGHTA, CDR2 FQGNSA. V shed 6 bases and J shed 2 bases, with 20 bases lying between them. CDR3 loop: CASSSSRTSGPYEQYF. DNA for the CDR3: TGTGCCAGCAGTAGTTCAAGGACAAGTGGGCCCTACGAGCAGTACTTC. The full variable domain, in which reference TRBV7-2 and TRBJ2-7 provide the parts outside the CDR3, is GAGVSQSPSNKVTEKGKDVELRCDPISGHTALYWYRQSLGQGLEFLIYFQGNSAPDKSGLPSDRFSAERTGGSVSTLTIQRTQQEDSAVYLCASSSSRTSGPYEQYFGPGTRLTVT.